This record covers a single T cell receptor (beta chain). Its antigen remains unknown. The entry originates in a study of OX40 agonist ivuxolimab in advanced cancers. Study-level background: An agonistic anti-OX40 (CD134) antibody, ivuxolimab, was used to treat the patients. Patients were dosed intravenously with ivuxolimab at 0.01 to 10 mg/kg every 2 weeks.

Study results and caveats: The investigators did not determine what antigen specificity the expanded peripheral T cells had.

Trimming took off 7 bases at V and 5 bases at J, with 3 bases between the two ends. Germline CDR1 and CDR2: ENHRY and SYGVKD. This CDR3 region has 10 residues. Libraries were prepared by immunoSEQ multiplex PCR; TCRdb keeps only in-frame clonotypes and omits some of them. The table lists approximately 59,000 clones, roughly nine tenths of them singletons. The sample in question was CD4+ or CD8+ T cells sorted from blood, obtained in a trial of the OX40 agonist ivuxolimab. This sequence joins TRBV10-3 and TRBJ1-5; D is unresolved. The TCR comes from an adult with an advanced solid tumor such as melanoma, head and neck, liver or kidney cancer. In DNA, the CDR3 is TGTGCCATCAAACATCAGCCCCAGCATTTT. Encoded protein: CAIKHQPQHF.